This T cell receptor (beta chain) is drawn from a study of T cells in Graves' hyperthyroidism and ophthalmopathy. Study as a whole: Sampling of peripheral blood happened at initial diagnosis, prior to any treatment.

The investigators amplified TCR beta CDR3 regions from RNA transcripts. The HTBI set primed first-round TCR CDR3 RT-PCR. Each CDR3 protein gets one entry after TCRdb re-called the multiplex PCR reads with MiXCR. The profile covers nearly 750,000 distinct CDR3 sequences, with about a third appearing a single time and less than 40% taken by the ten largest. Concerning this clonotype: This sequence may be a read error, since a much larger clone differs from it by one base.

Germline CDR1 and CDR2: SGHTA and FQGTGA. The CDR3 consists of 15 residues. Patients aged 18 to 65 had newly diagnosed hyperthyroidism that had lasted under 2 months. Exclusion of a patient resulted from uncontrolled infection, other autoimmune disease, pregnancy or lactation. Specimen: blood. The TCR originated in a woman in her 40s with Graves' hyperthyroidism. The J gene is TRBJ2-2, the V gene TRBV7-3; D is perhaps TRBD1 (6 bases). The CDR3 sequence is CASSPYRVNTRELFF. The CDR3 DNA is TGTGCCAGCAGCCCTTACAGGGTGAACACCAGGGAGCTGTTTTTT.